Reported below is one T cell receptor beta chain. Its antigen is unidentified. This record belongs to a study of T cell responses to AZD1222 COVID-19 vaccine. As for the study in general: Second-dose recipients at about 4 or about 12 weeks were treated as one pooled group. Points from the study as a whole: Baseline seropositivity occurred in only 5 to 7 AZD1222 recipients. A rise in Spike-specific TCR breadth and depth followed two AZD1222 doses.

Clones were sequenced by immunoSEQ multiplex PCR, and TCRdb holds only the in-frame ones, with some missing. Of over 45,000 clones detected, approximately 85% appear once; the ten largest clones hold over 12%. CDR1 and CDR2 (germline): SGDLS, YYNGEE. V was pared by 0 bases and J by 6 bases, with 10 bases between. The CDR3 runs 13 residues. The sequence came from an adult in good health. This sequence joins TRBV9 and TRBJ2-7; D could derive from TRBD1 or TRBD2 (6 bases each). The material sequenced was peripheral blood, taken on day 0 of AZD1222 vaccination. The CDR3: CASSVGGGREQYF. CDR3 nucleotide sequence: TGTGCCAGCAGCGTAGGTGGGGGGCGCGAGCAGTACTTC.